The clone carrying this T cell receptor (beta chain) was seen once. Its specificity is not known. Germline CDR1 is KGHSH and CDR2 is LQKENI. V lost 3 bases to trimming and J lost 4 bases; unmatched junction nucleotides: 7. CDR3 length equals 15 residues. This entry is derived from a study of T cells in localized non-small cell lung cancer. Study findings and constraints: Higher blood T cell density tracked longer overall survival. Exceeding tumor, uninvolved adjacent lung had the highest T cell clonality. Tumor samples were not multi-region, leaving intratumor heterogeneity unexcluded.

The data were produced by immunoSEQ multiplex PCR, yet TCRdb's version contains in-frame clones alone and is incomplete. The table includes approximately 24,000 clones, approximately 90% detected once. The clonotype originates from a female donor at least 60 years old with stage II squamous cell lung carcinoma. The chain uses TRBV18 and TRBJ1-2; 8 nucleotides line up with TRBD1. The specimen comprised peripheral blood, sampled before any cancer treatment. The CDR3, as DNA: TGTGCCAGCTCACCTGACAGGGGCGCAGGCTATGGCTACACCTTC. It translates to CASSPDRGAGYGYTF.